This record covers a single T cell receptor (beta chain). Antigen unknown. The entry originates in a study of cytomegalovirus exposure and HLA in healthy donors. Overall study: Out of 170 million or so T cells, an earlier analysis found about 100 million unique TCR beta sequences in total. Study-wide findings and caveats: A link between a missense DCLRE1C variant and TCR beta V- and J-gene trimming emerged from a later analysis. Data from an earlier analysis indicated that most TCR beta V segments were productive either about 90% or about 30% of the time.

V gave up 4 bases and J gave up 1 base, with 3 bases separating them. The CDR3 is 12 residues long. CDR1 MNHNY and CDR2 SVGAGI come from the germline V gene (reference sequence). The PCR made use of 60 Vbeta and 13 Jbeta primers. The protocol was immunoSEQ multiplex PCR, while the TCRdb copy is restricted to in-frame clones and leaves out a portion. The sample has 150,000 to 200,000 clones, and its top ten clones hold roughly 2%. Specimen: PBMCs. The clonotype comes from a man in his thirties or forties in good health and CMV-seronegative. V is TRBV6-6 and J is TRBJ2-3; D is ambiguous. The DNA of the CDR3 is TGTGCCAGCAGTTCCGGCACAGATACGCAGTATTTT. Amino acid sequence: CASSSGTDTQYF.